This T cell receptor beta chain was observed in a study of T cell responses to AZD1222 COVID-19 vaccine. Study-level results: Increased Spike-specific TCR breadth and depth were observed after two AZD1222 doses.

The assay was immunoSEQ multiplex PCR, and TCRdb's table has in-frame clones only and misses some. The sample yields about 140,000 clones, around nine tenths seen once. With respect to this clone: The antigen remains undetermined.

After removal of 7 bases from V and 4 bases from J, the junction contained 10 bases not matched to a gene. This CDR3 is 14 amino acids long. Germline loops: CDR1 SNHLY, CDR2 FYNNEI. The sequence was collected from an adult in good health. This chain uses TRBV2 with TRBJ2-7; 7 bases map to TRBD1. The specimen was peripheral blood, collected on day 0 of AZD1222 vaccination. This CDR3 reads CASNEGAWGYEQYF. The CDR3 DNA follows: TGTGCCAGCAATGAGGGGGCATGGGGATACGAGCAGTACTTC. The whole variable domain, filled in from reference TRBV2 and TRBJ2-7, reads EPEVTQTPSHQVTQMGQEVILRCVPISNHLYFYWYRQILGQKVEFLVSFYNNEISEKSEIFDDQFSVERPDGSNFTLKIRSTKLEDSAMYFCASNEGAWGYEQYFGPGTRLTVT.